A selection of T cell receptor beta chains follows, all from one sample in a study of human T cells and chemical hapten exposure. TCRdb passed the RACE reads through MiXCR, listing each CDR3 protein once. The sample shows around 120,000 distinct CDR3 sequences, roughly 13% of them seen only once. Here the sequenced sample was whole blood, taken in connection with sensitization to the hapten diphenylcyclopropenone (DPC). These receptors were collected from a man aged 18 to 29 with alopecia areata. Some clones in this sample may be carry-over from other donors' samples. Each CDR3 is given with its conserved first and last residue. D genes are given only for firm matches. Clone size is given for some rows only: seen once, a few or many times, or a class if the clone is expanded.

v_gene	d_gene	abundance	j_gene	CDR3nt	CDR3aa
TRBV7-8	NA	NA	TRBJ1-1	TGTGCCAGCAGCTTAGGGTACAAACCGAACACTGAAGCTTTCTTT	CASSLGYKPNTEAFF
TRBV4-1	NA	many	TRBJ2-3	TGCGCCAGCAGCCAAGCTAGCCTTAGCACAGATACGCAGTATTTT	CASSQASLSTDTQYF
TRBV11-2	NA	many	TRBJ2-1	TGTGCCAGCAGCGCCGGGACCAGGGGTTATGAGCAGTTCTTC	CASSAGTRGYEQFF
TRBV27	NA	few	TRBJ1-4	TGTGCCAGCAGTCCAACTTTCAGGGGTTCTAATGAAAAACTGTTTTTT	CASSPTFRGSNEKLFF
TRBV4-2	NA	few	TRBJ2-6	TGTGCCAGCAGCCAGTCGGTACAGAACTCTGGGGCCAACGTCCTGACTTTC	CASSQSVQNSGANVLTF
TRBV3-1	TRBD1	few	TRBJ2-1	TGTGCCAGCAGCCGTAATCCGGGACAGGGGCCCAATGAGCAGTTCTTC	CASSRNPGQGPNEQFF
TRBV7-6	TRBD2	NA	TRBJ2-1	TGTGCCAGCAGCTTAATGGGACTAGCCACCAATGAGCAGTTCTTC	CASSLMGLATNEQFF
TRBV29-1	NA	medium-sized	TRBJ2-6	TGCAGCGCCGAGGGAGTCTCTGGGGCCAACGTCCTGACTTTC	CSAEGVSGANVLTF
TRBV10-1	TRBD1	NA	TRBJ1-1	TGCGCCAGCAGTGAGTCGGTAAGGGGGCGAAGCACTGAAGCTTTCTTT	CASSESVRGRSTEAFF
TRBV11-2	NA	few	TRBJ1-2	TGTGCCACCAAGACCCGGACAGACTCCTTCGGTGGCTACACCTTC	CATKTRTDSFGGYTF
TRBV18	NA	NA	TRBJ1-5	TGTGCCAGCTCACCAGGGGGGCCTTTTAGCAATCAGCCCCAGCATTTT	CASSPGGPFSNQPQHF
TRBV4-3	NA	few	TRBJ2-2	TGCGCCAGCAGCCAATACACCGGGGAGCTGTTTTTT	CASSQYTGELFF
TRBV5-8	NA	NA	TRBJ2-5	TGTGCCAGCAGCTTCACAAGGGGGGGTCAAGAGACCCAGTACTTC	CASSFTRGGQETQYF
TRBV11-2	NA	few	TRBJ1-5	TGTGCCAGCCGGGTGAAGGGCAATCAGCCCCAGCATTTT	CASRVKGNQPQHF
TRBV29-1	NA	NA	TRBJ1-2	TGCAGCGTACGCCTGGGCTATGGCTACACCTTC	CSVRLGYGYTF
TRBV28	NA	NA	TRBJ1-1	TGTGCCAGCAGTTTAGCAGGTTTATTTAACACTGAAGCTTTCTTT	CASSLAGLFNTEAFF
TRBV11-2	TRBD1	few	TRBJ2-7	TGTGCCAGCAGCCTTACCGACAGGGGAGCCTACGAGCAGTACTTC	CASSLTDRGAYEQYF
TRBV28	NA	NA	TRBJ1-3	TGTGCCAGCATTAGGGACATCTCTGGAAACACCATATATTTT	CASIRDISGNTIYF
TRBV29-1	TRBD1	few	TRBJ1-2	TGCAGCGCCGGGACAGCTAACTATGGCTACACCTTC	CSAGTANYGYTF
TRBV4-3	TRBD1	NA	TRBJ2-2	TGCGCCAGCAGCCAAGCGACAGGGAGAAACACCGGGGAGCTGTTTTTT	CASSQATGRNTGELFF
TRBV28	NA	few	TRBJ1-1	TGTGCCAGCAGTACCCGACAGATGAACACTGAAGCTTTCTTT	CASSTRQMNTEAFF
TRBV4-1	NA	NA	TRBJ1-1	TGCGCCAGCAGCCAAGTAGGGGGTAGAGCTTTCTTT	CASSQVGGRAFF